The clone carrying this TCR beta chain was counted only a few times. These data come from a study of breast tumors, draining lymph nodes, adjacent tissues. MiXCR, run by TCRdb on the multiplex PCR reads, gives a single entry per CDR3 protein. Of 100,000 or so distinct CDR3 sequences listed, 21% are singletons. CDR1 and CDR2 (germline): MNHEY, SMNVEV (reference sequence). This CDR3 contains 14 residues. The germline V and J ends were trimmed by 3 bases and 7 bases, with 13 bases remaining between them. Axillary draining lymph nodes of breast cancer patients supplied the node samples. The source is a female donor with breast cancer. Some clones in this sample may be carry-over from other donors' samples. The V call is TRBV27, the J call TRBJ1-5; D perhaps matches TRBD1 (5 bases). Sequencing was performed on axillary lymph node tissue. DNA of the CDR3: TGTGCCAGCAGTTTGGTCGCAGGGCCACAGCCCCAGCATTTT. It is translated as CASSLVAGPQPQHF.